Listed below are T cell receptor beta chains from one sample, sequenced in a study of blood T cell repertoires in COVID-19. Clones were read by immunoSEQ multiplex PCR, and TCRdb kept only the in-frame ones, dropping some. The sample has 90,000 to 120,000 clones; about 89% are singletons. The sample taken for sequencing was peripheral blood. These receptors all stem from a human donor in a cohort sampled during active COVID-19. The CDR3 runs from the conserved cysteine through the conserved F or W. Each record gives: D gene, V gene, J gene, clone size, CDR3 protein, CDR3 DNA. A D gene is named only where the DNA matches it firmly. Where a row states a size, it is once, few, many or the class of an expanded clone; other rows omit it.

TRBD2	TRBV5-6	TRBJ2-7	-	CASSLGGGVLAGINYEQYF	TGTGCCAGCAGCTTGGGTGGAGGGGTGTTAGCGGGTATCAACTACGAGCAGTACTTC
TRBD1	TRBV19	TRBJ2-2	-	CATPTGKTTGELFF	TGTGCCACCCCGACAGGGAAGACCACCGGGGAGCTGTTTTTT
TRBD2	TRBV27	TRBJ2-1	-	CASGATGLAYNEQFF	TGTGCCAGTGGTGCAACGGGACTAGCTTACAATGAGCAGTTCTTC
TRBD1	TRBV5-5	TRBJ2-1	-	CASSLEGGRENNEQFF	TGTGCCAGCAGCTTGGAAGGGGGCCGGGAAAACAATGAGCAGTTCTTC
TRBD2	TRBV11-2	TRBJ2-5	-	CASSLDRTSETQYF	TGTGCCAGCAGCTTAGATCGGACTAGCGAAACCCAGTACTTC
TRBD2	TRBV28	TRBJ2-1	-	CASSFLEGLAEYNEQFF	TGTGCCAGCAGTTTTTTGGAGGGACTAGCGGAATACAATGAGCAGTTCTTC
-	TRBV28	TRBJ1-2	-	CASSFGGPGPYGYTF	TGTGCCAGCAGTTTTGGCGGCCCCGGCCCTTATGGCTACACCTTC
TRBD1	TRBV19	TRBJ2-2	-	CASSDRLVTGELFF	TGTGCCAGCTCGGACAGGTTGGTCACCGGGGAGCTGTTTTTT
-	TRBV14	TRBJ2-7	-	CASSQGGGSQYF	TGTGCCAGCAGCCAGGGAGGCGGGTCGCAGTACTTC
-	TRBV19	TRBJ2-2	once	CASSIAASGGRELFF	TGTGCCAGTAGTATAGCGGCCAGCGGAGGGAGGGAGCTGTTTTTT
TRBD2	TRBV5-1	TRBJ2-1	-	CASSLGLATDEQFF	TGCGCCAGCAGCTTGGGACTAGCGACCGATGAGCAGTTCTTC
-	TRBV24-1	TRBJ1-1	-	CATSAGLEAFF	TGTGCCACAAGCGCCGGACTTGAAGCTTTCTTT
-	TRBV4-1	TRBJ1-1	-	CASSQVGQNTEAFF	TGCGCCAGCAGCCAAGTGGGGCAGAACACTGAAGCTTTCTTT
-	TRBV28	TRBJ2-6	-	CASSLLGAGANVLTF	TGTGCCAGCAGTTTGTTGGGGGCAGGGGCCAACGTCCTGACTTTC
TRBD1	TRBV7-9	TRBJ2-7	-	CASSWRTGKYEQYF	TGTGCCAGCAGCTGGCGGACAGGGAAGTACGAGCAGTACTTC
TRBD1	TRBV5-6	TRBJ1-6	-	CASTRYGTANNSPLHF	TGTGCCAGCACCCGCTACGGGACAGCAAATAATTCACCCCTCCACTTT
TRBD2	TRBV28	TRBJ2-1	-	CASSGTSGQFF	TGTGCCAGCAGTGGGACTAGCGGGCAGTTCTTC
TRBD1	TRBV9	TRBJ1-2	few	CASSVGQGMVGGYTF	TGTGCCAGCAGCGTAGGACAGGGGATGGTGGGTGGCTACACCTTC
TRBD1	TRBV16	TRBJ1-2	-	CASSSKEQGPDRYGYTF	TGTGCCAGCAGCTCAAAGGAACAGGGGCCTGACCGCTATGGCTACACCTTC
-	TRBV28	TRBJ1-2	-	CASSLNPTGVYGYTF	TGTGCCAGCAGTTTAAACCCGACAGGAGTTTATGGCTACACCTTC
-	TRBV4-2	TRBJ1-6	few	CASSQDTPGGYSPLHF	TGTGCCAGCAGCCAAGATACCCCGGGCGGGTATTCACCCCTCCACTTT
TRBD2	TRBV4-2	TRBJ2-3	-	CASSQELAGTDTQYF	TGTGCCAGCAGCCAAGAGCTAGCGGGCACAGATACGCAGTATTTT
TRBD1	TRBV29-1	TRBJ2-7	-	CSGGQPYEQYF	TGCAGCGGGGGACAGCCCTACGAGCAGTACTTC
-	TRBV6-5	TRBJ2-7	-	CASSYTGTGTYEQYF	TGTGCCAGCAGTTACACAGGGACGGGGACCTACGAGCAGTACTTC
-	TRBV18	TRBJ2-5	-	CASSPVTGGLETQYF	TGTGCCAGCTCACCTGTCACTGGGGGCCTAGAGACCCAGTACTTC
-	TRBV12-3/TRBV12-4	TRBJ2-3	-	CASIRGARGTQYF	TGTGCCAGCATACGGGGGGCTCGGGGCACGCAGTATTTT
-	TRBV11-2	TRBJ2-7	-	CASSLGESSYEQYF	TGTGCCAGCAGCTTAGGGGAGAGCTCCTACGAGCAGTACTTC
-	TRBV6-5	TRBJ1-1	-	CASSQGREAFF	TGTGCCAGCTCGCAGGGGCGTGAAGCTTTCTTT
-	TRBV10-3	TRBJ2-5	-	CAISVGAGSETQYF	TGTGCCATCAGTGTGGGTGCAGGGTCAGAGACCCAGTACTTC
-	TRBV5-6	TRBJ1-2	few	CASSLERGSYGYTF	TGTGCCAGCAGCTTGGAGCGTGGTAGCTATGGCTACACCTTC
-	TRBV28	TRBJ1-2	-	CASSPYGGRNYGYTF	TGTGCCAGCAGTCCTTATGGAGGTCGGAACTATGGCTACACCTTC
-	TRBV9	TRBJ1-1	-	CASSVAEGPIF	TGTGCCAGCAGCGTAGCGGAGGGACCGATATTT
TRBD2	TRBV6-2/TRBV6-3	TRBJ2-3	-	CASSSYLAASTDTQYF	TGTGCCAGCAGTTCATACCTAGCGGCTAGCACAGATACGCAGTATTTT
TRBD1	TRBV5-5	TRBJ1-1	-	CASSYQTGAPPEAFF	TGTGCCAGCAGCTATCAAACAGGGGCCCCGCCTGAAGCTTTCTTT
-	TRBV7-3	TRBJ2-3	-	CASSSGVSTDTQYF	TGTGCCAGCAGCTCCGGAGTTAGCACAGATACGCAGTATTTT
TRBD2	TRBV7-9	TRBJ2-1	-	CASSVVSATSAEQFF	TGTGCCAGCAGCGTGGTATCCGCGACTAGCGCTGAGCAGTTCTTC
TRBD2	TRBV12-3/TRBV12-4	TRBJ2-7	-	CASSWGGYEQYF	TGTGCCAGCAGTTGGGGGGGCTACGAGCAGTACTTC
-	TRBV7-3	TRBJ1-1	-	CASSSQGFDTEAFF	TGTGCCAGCAGCTCACAGGGTTTTGACACTGAAGCTTTCTTT
-	TRBV6-1	TRBJ2-5	-	CASSEVAGNQETQYF	TGTGCCAGCAGTGAAGTGGCAGGGAACCAAGAGACCCAGTACTTC
TRBD1	TRBV28	TRBJ1-2	-	CASSLRGTALLGFGYTF	TGTGCCAGCAGCCTGAGGGGGACAGCCCTATTAGGCTTTGGCTACACCTTC
-	TRBV12-3/TRBV12-4	TRBJ1-1	once	CASRGGSPEAFF	TGTGCCAGCAGGGGGGGATCCCCTGAAGCTTTCTTT
-	TRBV28	TRBJ2-5	-	CASRVEETQYF	TGTGCCAGCAGAGTCGAGGAGACCCAGTACTTC
-	TRBV3-1/TRBV3-2	TRBJ2-7	-	CASSQATGGAYEQYF	TGTGCCAGCAGCCAAGCAACAGGGGGGGCCTACGAGCAGTACTTC
-	TRBV18	TRBJ1-5	-	CASSLQWNQPQHF	TGTGCCAGCTCGCTGCAGTGGAATCAGCCCCAGCATTTT
TRBD1	TRBV19	TRBJ2-7	-	CASSRTGGNEQYF	TGTGCCAGTAGCCGGACAGGGGGCAACGAGCAGTACTTC
-	TRBV7-2	TRBJ2-3	-	CASSLEPGSAQYF	TGTGCCAGCAGCTTAGAACCGGGGTCAGCGCAGTATTTT
-	TRBV10-3	TRBJ1-1	once	CAIGGRRRTEAFF	TGTGCCATCGGGGGCAGGAGGAGAACTGAAGCTTTCTTT
-	TRBV10-3	TRBJ1-5	-	CAISDSGGSNQPQHF	TGTGCCATCAGTGACAGCGGGGGGAGCAATCAGCCCCAGCATTTT
TRBD2	TRBV9	TRBJ2-3	-	CASSRGLAGRSTDTQYF	TGTGCCAGCAGCAGGGGACTAGCGGGGCGAAGCACAGATACGCAGTATTTT
-	TRBV3-1/TRBV3-2	TRBJ2-7	once	CAIGKGYEQYF	TGTGCCATCGGGAAGGGCTACGAGCAGTACTTC
TRBD1	TRBV15	TRBJ1-5	-	CATSRDTGGGQPQHF	TGTGCCACCAGCAGAGATACAGGGGGCGGTCAGCCCCAGCATTTT
-	TRBV2	TRBJ2-1	few	CATEGDPYNEQFF	TGTGCCACAGAGGGGGACCCCTACAATGAGCAGTTCTTC
TRBD1	TRBV6-1	TRBJ2-7	-	CASSEFYRQGALEQYF	TGTGCCAGCAGTGAATTTTACCGGCAGGGGGCCCTCGAGCAGTACTTC